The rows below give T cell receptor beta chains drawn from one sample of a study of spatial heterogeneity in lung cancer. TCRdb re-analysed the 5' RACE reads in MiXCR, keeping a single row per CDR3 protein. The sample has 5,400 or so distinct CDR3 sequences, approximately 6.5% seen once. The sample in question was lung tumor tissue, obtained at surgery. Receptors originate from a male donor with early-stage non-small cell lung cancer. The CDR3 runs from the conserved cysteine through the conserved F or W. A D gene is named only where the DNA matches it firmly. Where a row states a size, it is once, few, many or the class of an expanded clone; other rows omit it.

cdr3_nt: TGTGCCTGGAGTTTGTTAGGAGGCAATGAGCAGTTCTTC
cdr3_aa: CAWSLLGGNEQFF
clone_size: NA
j_call: TRBJ2-1
d_call: NA
v_call: TRBV30

cdr3_nt: TGTGCCAGCAGCTTGGGGATGGGTTTCCGTGGGACTGAAGCTTTCTTT
cdr3_aa: CASSLGMGFRGTEAFF
clone_size: medium-sized
j_call: TRBJ1-1
d_call: NA
v_call: TRBV5-4

cdr3_nt: TGTGCCAGCAGCTTCCCGGGTTTGACGGGGGAAAAACTGTTTTTT
cdr3_aa: CASSFPGLTGEKLFF
clone_size: medium-sized
j_call: TRBJ1-4
d_call: NA
v_call: TRBV7-9

cdr3_nt: TGCAGTGCGATGGGGGCAACTAATGAAAAACTGTTTTTT
cdr3_aa: CSAMGATNEKLFF
clone_size: NA
j_call: TRBJ1-4
d_call: NA
v_call: TRBV20-1

cdr3_nt: TGTGCCTGGAGTGAAGGGGGTGGGGCTGGGGCCAACGTCCTGACTTTC
cdr3_aa: CAWSEGGGAGANVLTF
clone_size: NA
j_call: TRBJ2-6
d_call: NA
v_call: TRBV30

cdr3_nt: TGCGCCAGCAGCTTGCGGGCAGGGGGCCACGAGCAGTACTTC
cdr3_aa: CASSLRAGGHEQYF
clone_size: medium-sized
j_call: TRBJ2-7
d_call: TRBD1
v_call: TRBV5-1

cdr3_nt: TGTGCCAGCAGCTTAGCGATAGACCCCGGGAGCTCTGGGGCCAACGTCCTGACTTTC
cdr3_aa: CASSLAIDPGSSGANVLTF
clone_size: many
j_call: TRBJ2-6
d_call: NA
v_call: TRBV7-6

cdr3_nt: TGTGCCAGCAGGGTGGGAGAAAGCTCCTACAATGAGCAGTTCTTC
cdr3_aa: CASRVGESSYNEQFF
clone_size: many
j_call: TRBJ2-1
d_call: NA
v_call: TRBV6-5

cdr3_nt: TGTGCCAGCAGCGTAGAAGGGACAGGATACACCGGGGAGCTGTTTTTT
cdr3_aa: CASSVEGTGYTGELFF
clone_size: many
j_call: TRBJ2-2
d_call: TRBD1
v_call: TRBV9

cdr3_nt: TGTGCCAGCAGCCCCTTCTCTAGGGGAGGAGATACGCAGTATTTT
cdr3_aa: CASSPFSRGGDTQYF
clone_size: medium-sized
j_call: TRBJ2-3
d_call: NA
v_call: TRBV5-4

cdr3_nt: TGTGCCAGCAGCAAGAGGGACCGCGTTATCTATGGCTACACCTTC
cdr3_aa: CASSKRDRVIYGYTF
clone_size: medium-sized
j_call: TRBJ1-2
d_call: NA
v_call: TRBV6-2/TRBV6-3

cdr3_nt: TGTGCCAGCAGCCAAGAGATCGGGGGCCAGAGGCAGTATTTT
cdr3_aa: CASSQEIGGQRQYF
clone_size: many
j_call: TRBJ2-3
d_call: NA
v_call: TRBV3-1

cdr3_nt: TGCGCCAGCAGCTTGGTCCCTAGCGGGAGAGGAGATACGCAGTATTTT
cdr3_aa: CASSLVPSGRGDTQYF
clone_size: NA
j_call: TRBJ2-3
d_call: TRBD2
v_call: TRBV5-1

cdr3_nt: TGTGCCAGCTCAACCTACGGGGGGTATGGCTACACCTTC
cdr3_aa: CASSTYGGYGYTF
clone_size: NA
j_call: TRBJ1-2
d_call: NA
v_call: TRBV18

cdr3_nt: TGTGCCAGCAGTTTGACAGGGGGCGCTCAGCCCCAGCATTTT
cdr3_aa: CASSLTGGAQPQHF
clone_size: NA
j_call: TRBJ1-5
d_call: TRBD1
v_call: TRBV6-2/TRBV6-3

cdr3_nt: TGTGCCAGCAGTTACTCGAGACTGGACAGTTCACCCCTCCACTTT
cdr3_aa: CASSYSRLDSSPLHF
clone_size: many
j_call: TRBJ1-6
d_call: NA
v_call: TRBV6-5

cdr3_nt: TGTGCCAGCAGCTTAATAGGCCCTAGCGCCAATGAGCAGTTCTTC
cdr3_aa: CASSLIGPSANEQFF
clone_size: many
j_call: TRBJ2-1
d_call: NA
v_call: TRBV7-8

cdr3_nt: TGTGCCAGCAGGGAACCAGGGGACTCTGGGGCCAACGTCCTGACTTTC
cdr3_aa: CASREPGDSGANVLTF
clone_size: many
j_call: TRBJ2-6
d_call: NA
v_call: TRBV11-2

cdr3_nt: TGTGCCAGCAGCGCGACAGGGCCCACTGAAGCTTTCTTT
cdr3_aa: CASSATGPTEAFF
clone_size: NA
j_call: TRBJ1-1
d_call: TRBD1
v_call: TRBV11-2

cdr3_nt: TGTGCCAGCAGCTATGGGTCGGGATTAGGCTATGGCTACACCTTC
cdr3_aa: CASSYGSGLGYGYTF
clone_size: many
j_call: TRBJ1-2
d_call: NA
v_call: TRBV5-8

cdr3_nt: TGTGCCAGCAGTTTATCGCGGTCAGGGGGCTACGAGCAGTACTTC
cdr3_aa: CASSLSRSGGYEQYF
clone_size: NA
j_call: TRBJ2-7
d_call: TRBD1
v_call: TRBV27

cdr3_nt: TGCGCCAGCAGCTTGGCTCCGGGTGGTCACGCCGGGGAGCTGTTTTTT
cdr3_aa: CASSLAPGGHAGELFF
clone_size: NA
j_call: TRBJ2-2
d_call: NA
v_call: TRBV5-1

cdr3_nt: TGTGCCAGCAGCTCACCCGGGCCCCCCCCGGGTGAGCAGTTCTTC
cdr3_aa: CASSSPGPPPGEQFF
clone_size: medium-sized
j_call: TRBJ2-1
d_call: NA
v_call: TRBV7-2

cdr3_nt: TGTGCCAGCAGTTATCGAGGGACTAGCGCAGATACGCAGTATTTT
cdr3_aa: CASSYRGTSADTQYF
clone_size: medium-sized
j_call: TRBJ2-3
d_call: TRBD2
v_call: TRBV6-5

cdr3_nt: TGTGCCAGCAGCCAAGGAGCCGGGACTCTGGGTGGGGAGCAGTTCTTC
cdr3_aa: CASSQGAGTLGGEQFF
clone_size: medium-sized
j_call: TRBJ2-1
d_call: NA
v_call: TRBV3-1

cdr3_nt: TGTGCCAGCAGCTTGGGGCAGGGTAGCAATCAGCCCCAGCATTTT
cdr3_aa: CASSLGQGSNQPQHF
clone_size: medium-sized
j_call: TRBJ1-5
d_call: NA
v_call: TRBV5-6

cdr3_nt: TGTGCCAGTAGTATTTTTTATGGGGGGGCGACTGAAGCTTTCTTT
cdr3_aa: CASSIFYGGATEAFF
clone_size: medium-sized
j_call: TRBJ1-1
d_call: NA
v_call: TRBV19

cdr3_nt: TGCGCCAGCAGCCAAGATCTGAGGATAGGCTCCTACAATGAGCAGTTCTTC
cdr3_aa: CASSQDLRIGSYNEQFF
clone_size: large
j_call: TRBJ2-1
d_call: NA
v_call: TRBV4-3

cdr3_nt: TGTGCCAGCAGCTTAGGGGTCCTCACCTACGAGCAGTACTTC
cdr3_aa: CASSLGVLTYEQYF
clone_size: large
j_call: TRBJ2-7
d_call: NA
v_call: TRBV11-1